The 22 T cell receptor beta chains listed next were all sequenced from one sample in a study of blood T cell repertoires in COVID-19. Profiled with immunoSEQ multiplex PCR; TCRdb holds only in-frame clones, not every one. The profile shows some 78,000 clones, roughly 86% of them singletons. Material: peripheral blood. The receptors derive from a man aged 50 to 60 with active or convalescent COVID-19.

V gene TRBV7-8 combines with J gene TRBJ2-3; 7 bases line up with TRBD1. There are 16 residues in the CDR3. V trimming: 1 base; J trimming: 1 base; junction bases outside the gene matches: 5. Germline V gives CDR1 SGHVS, CDR2 FQNEAQ. The CDR3 coding sequence is TGTGCCAGCAGCTTAGGGGGTAGGGGGCGCACAGATACGCAGTATTTT. Translation gives CASSLGGRGRTDTQYF. The variable domain in full, completed from reference TRBV7-8 and TRBJ2-3, reads GAGVSQSPRYKVAKRGQDVALRCDPISGHVSLFWYQQALGQGPEFLTYFQNEAQLDKSGLPSDRFFAERPEGSVSTLKIQRTQQEDSAVYLCASSLGGRGRTDTQYFGPGTRLTVL.

The J gene is TRBJ1-5, the V gene TRBV12-3 or TRBV12-4; D gene ambiguous. V lost 3 bases to trimming and J lost 7 bases, with 7 bases between them. The length of the CDR3 is 12 residues. The CDR3 DNA reads TGTGCCAGCAGTTTGGTCGGGCAGCCCCAGCATTTT. This translates into CASSLVGQPQHF.

The chain has TRBV3-1 (or the pseudogene TRBV3-2) and TRBJ1-6, with 7 bases identical to TRBD1. Germline lookup yields CDR1 LGHDT and CDR2 YNNKEL (reference sequence). With 1 base clipped from V and 10 bases from J, the junction kept 4 bases outside the gene matches. CDR3 length: 14 residues. The CDR3 reads CASSQGGRGSPLHF. The CDR3 nucleotides read TGTGCCAGCAGCCAAGGGGGCAGGGGGTCACCCCTCCACTTT.

The CDR3 bases are TGCGCCAGCAGCCCCGCCGGACAGGGTGACTACACCTTC. Protein product: CASSPAGQGDYTF. The J gene is TRBJ1-2, the V gene TRBV4-1; TRBD1 aligns across 8 bases. Trimming removed 4 bases from V and 10 bases from J; junction bases left unmatched: 8. The CDR3 has 13 residues. Germline CDR1 reads MGHRA; CDR2 reads YSYEKL.

The chain joins TRBV6-2 or TRBV6-3 to TRBJ1-1; D unclear. The length of the CDR3 is 14 residues. V shed 5 bases and J shed 3 bases, with 13 bases lying between them. Germline V lookup: CDR1 MNHEY, CDR2 SVGEGT. CDR3 loop: CASSPHWGDTEAFF. The CDR3 region has the DNA TGTGCCAGCAGTCCCCATTGGGGAGACACTGAAGCTTTCTTT.

The gene calls are TRBV5-1 and TRBJ1-6; D is undetermined. Trimming pared 4 bases from V and 8 bases from J, leaving 13 bases between. CDR1 and CDR2 (germline): SGHRS, YFSETQ. The CDR3 runs 14 residues. The CDR3, as DNA: TGCGCCAGCAGCCCGGGAAATGTTGATTCACCCCTCCACTTT. This translates into CASSPGNVDSPLHF.

The chain uses TRBV28 and TRBJ1-4; D remains ambiguous. This CDR3 spans 15 amino acids. In germline, CDR1 is MDHEN, CDR2 SYDVKM. V was clipped by 4 bases and J by 0 bases, with 9 bases between them. CDR3 coding DNA: TGTGCCAGCAGTTCGGCGGGAGCAACTAATGAAAAACTGTTTTTT. This codes for CASSSAGATNEKLFF.

The chain carries TRBV2 and TRBJ2-1; 11 nucleotides agree with TRBD1. This CDR3 has 15 amino acids. The V and J ends lost 5 bases and 3 bases, in that order; junction bases with no gene match: 3. Germline CDR1 SNHLY, CDR2 FYNNEI. CDR3 in amino acids: CASSQGQGDYNEQFF. For the CDR3, the DNA is TGTGCCAGCAGTCAGGGACAGGGGGACTACAATGAGCAGTTCTTC.

This clone has more than one count but fewer than ten. The genes are TRBV5-1 and TRBJ1-1; D may be TRBD1 (6 bases). CDR3 length equals 12 residues. Deletions cut 4 bases from V and 5 bases from J, with 9 bases between. Germline assignment: CDR1 SGHRS and CDR2 YFSETQ. As DNA, the CDR3 is TGCGCCAGCAGCGGAAGGGGGACTGAAGCTTTCTTT. Translating gives CASSGRGTEAFF.

This rearrangement joins TRBV18 to TRBJ2-3; D gene ambiguous. Germline values: CDR1 KGHSH, CDR2 LQKENI. Trimming pared 3 bases from V and 2 bases from J, leaving 12 bases between. The CDR3 covers 15 residues. The CDR3 nucleotides are TGTGCCAGCTCACCTCCGTTGGGCATCACAGATACGCAGTATTTT. Protein: CASSPPLGITDTQYF.

The chain carries TRBV24-1 and TRBJ1-2; D possibly corresponds to TRBD1 (6 bases). Per the germline V gene, CDR1 is KGHDR and CDR2 is SFDVKD. Trimming took 6 bases from V and 2 from J, leaving 15 bases between them. The CDR3 length is 15 residues. The CDR3 protein is CATSTNREPNYGYTF. CDR3 in DNA: TGTGCCACCAGTACTAACAGGGAGCCCAACTATGGCTACACCTTC.

The genes are TRBV6-5 and TRBJ2-3; D call uncertain. V was clipped by 6 bases and J by 5 bases, with 6 bases between them. Germline V lookup: CDR1 MNHEY, CDR2 SVGAGI. The CDR3 is 11 amino acids. The CDR3 nucleotides are TGTGCCAGCAGAACAGAAGATACGCAGTATTTT. Its translation: CASRTEDTQYF.

This chain uses TRBV28 with TRBJ2-4; 10 bases fit TRBD1. Losses at the gene ends were 6 bases for V and 8 bases for J; bases not matched to a gene: 7. The CDR3 extends over 14 amino acids. Germline CDR1 reads MDHEN; CDR2 reads SYDVKM. CDR3 sequence reads: CASRIRDRGYIQYF. In nucleotides, the CDR3 is TGTGCCAGCAGGATCCGGGACAGGGGATACATTCAGTACTTC.

This clone was recorded once. This chain uses TRBV5-8 with TRBJ1-1; a possible D gene is TRBD1 (5 bases). The CDR3 is made up of 15 amino acids. Germline assignment: CDR1 SGHTS and CDR2 YDEGEE. V dropped 2 bases and J dropped 6 bases, with 17 bases sitting between them. The CDR3 region has the DNA TGTGCCAGCAGCTTTGCCTCGACAGCCTCGGCTGAAGCTTTCTTT. It encodes CASSFASTASAEAFF.

The genes are TRBV5-6 and TRBJ1-2; 7 nucleotides line up with TRBD1. The germline V gene encodes CDR1 SGHDT and CDR2 YYEEEE. The CDR3 is made up of 15 amino acids. The V gene end was trimmed by 2 bases and the J gene end by 2 bases; junction bases not matched to a gene: 6. DNA of the CDR3: TGTGCCAGCAGCTTAGCCGGGACAGCGAACTATGGCTACACCTTC. Its translation: CASSLAGTANYGYTF.

The chain joins TRBV3-1 (or the pseudogene TRBV3-2) to TRBJ1-2, with D possibly matching TRBD1 (6 bases). The CDR3 spans 12 residues. V lost 5 bases and J lost 4, with 8 bases in between. Germline V gene sequence: CDR1 LGHDT, CDR2 YNNKEL (reference sequence). The CDR3 DNA reads TGTGCCAGCAGCACACAGGGCTATGGCTACACCTTC. Translated, it gives CASSTQGYGYTF.

This clone showed up just a few times. This rearrangement joins TRBV28 to TRBJ1-3; 8 bases align to TRBD1. Germline assignment: CDR1 MDHEN and CDR2 SYDVKM. The V and J ends lost 5 bases and 0 bases, in that order; junction bases with no gene match: 6. The CDR3 extends over 16 amino acids. The DNA of the CDR3 is TGTGCCAGCAGTCCGACAGGGGCCCTCTCTGGAAACACCATATATTTT. Translating gives CASSPTGALSGNTIYF. The complete variable domain, with remaining parts taken from reference TRBV28 and TRBJ1-3, reads DVKVTQSSRYLVKRTGEKVFLECVQDMDHENMFWYRQDPGLGLRLIYFSYDVKMKEKGDIPEGYSVSREKKERFSLILESASTNQTSMYLCASSPTGALSGNTIYFGEGSWLTVV.

This rearrangement joins TRBV28 to TRBJ1-4; TRBD1 is a possible D gene (5 bases). The CDR3 length is 17 residues. V was shortened by 3 bases and J by 8 bases, with 22 bases between the two germline ends. From germline, CDR1 is MDHEN and CDR2 SYDVKM. CDR3 region: CASSFPHSGGRWEKLFF. CDR3 bases: TGTGCCAGCAGTTTCCCTCATTCGGGGGGAAGATGGGAAAAACTGTTTTTT. The complete variable domain, with remaining parts taken from reference TRBV28 and TRBJ1-4, reads DVKVTQSSRYLVKRTGEKVFLECVQDMDHENMFWYRQDPGLGLRLIYFSYDVKMKEKGDIPEGYSVSREKKERFSLILESASTNQTSMYLCASSFPHSGGRWEKLFFGSGTQLSVL.

The rearrangement links TRBV5-4 to TRBJ1-4, with D tentatively TRBD1 (6 bases). In germline, CDR1 is SGHNT, CDR2 YYREEE (reference sequence). The CDR3 sequence is 15 residues long. Trimming removed 0 bases from V and 5 bases from J, with 11 bases in between. CDR3 sequence (DNA): TGTGCCAGCAGCTTGGGGGGGCAAGGGAATGAAAAACTGTTTTTT. Its translation is CASSLGGQGNEKLFF.

The chain has TRBV5-6 and TRBJ1-1; D is perhaps TRBD1 (6 bases). The CDR3 has 14 amino acids. V was trimmed by 2 bases and J by 1 base, leaving 9 bases between them. In germline, CDR1 is SGHDT, CDR2 YYEEEE. CDR3 sequence reads: CASSFPGANTEAFF. CDR3 in DNA: TGTGCCAGCAGCTTCCCAGGGGCGAACACTGAAGCTTTCTTT. The whole variable domain, filled in from reference TRBV5-6 and TRBJ1-1, reads DAGVTQSPTHLIKTRGQQVTLRCSPKSGHDTVSWYQQALGQGPQFIFQYYEEEERQRGNFPDRFSGHQFPNYSSELNVNALLLGDSALYLCASSFPGANTEAFFGQGTRLTVV.

The V and J genes are TRBV5-4 and TRBJ2-1; 15 bases are shared with TRBD2. The CDR3 is 16 residues long. The trim removed 4 bases at V and 4 bases at J, leaving 3 bases unmatched. Per the germline V gene, CDR1 is SGHNT and CDR2 is YYREEE (reference sequence). The CDR3 is CASSTGLAGGYNEQFF. The CDR3 coding sequence is TGTGCCAGCAGCACGGGACTAGCGGGGGGTTACAATGAGCAGTTCTTC.

The genes are TRBV18 and TRBJ2-2; 14 nucleotides line up with TRBD2. The V gene's germline CDR1 is KGHSH and CDR2 LQKENI. The CDR3 length is 15 residues. Losses at the gene ends were 2 bases for V and 11 bases for J; bases not matched to a gene: 4. The CDR3 spells CASSPGLAGGSELFF. The CDR3 DNA reads TGTGCCAGCTCACCAGGACTAGCGGGGGGATCTGAGCTGTTTTTT.